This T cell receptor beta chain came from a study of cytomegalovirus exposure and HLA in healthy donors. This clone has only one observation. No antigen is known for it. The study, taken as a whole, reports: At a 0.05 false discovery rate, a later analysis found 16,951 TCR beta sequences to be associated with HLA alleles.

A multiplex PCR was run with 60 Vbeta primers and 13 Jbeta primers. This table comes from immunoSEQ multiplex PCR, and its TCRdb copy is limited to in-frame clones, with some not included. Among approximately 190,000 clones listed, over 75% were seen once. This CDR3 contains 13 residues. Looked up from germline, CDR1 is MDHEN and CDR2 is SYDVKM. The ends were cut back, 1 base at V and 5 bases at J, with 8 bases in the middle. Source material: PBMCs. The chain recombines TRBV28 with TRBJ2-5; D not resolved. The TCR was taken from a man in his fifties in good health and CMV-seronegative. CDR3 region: CASSLSTRETQYF. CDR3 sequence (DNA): TGTGCCAGCAGTTTATCGACGCGGGAGACCCAGTACTTC.